Sequencing of this T cell receptor (beta chain) was carried out in a study of graft-versus-host responses after intestinal transplantation. Repertoires were generated with immunoSEQ multiplex PCR, while TCRdb's copy carries only in-frame clones and drops some. Counted here are 78,000 or so clones, over 75% occurring once; the ten biggest clones make up around 8%. On this clone itself: The antigen remains undetermined.

V gave up 4 bases and J gave up 0 bases, with 18 bases separating them. This CDR3 is built from 17 residues. CDR1 is MNHNS, CDR2 SASEGT, per germline. The material was unstimulated CD8+ T cells sorted from spleen or lymph node cells, obtained before transplant. The chain combines TRBV6-1 with TRBJ1-1, with D perhaps matching TRBD1 (5 bases). The TCR originated in a human donor who was the organ donor for an intestinal transplant. The CDR3 reads CASSALGTGAMNTEAFF. The DNA for the CDR3 is TGTGCCAGCAGTGCCCTCGGGACGGGAGCGATGAACACTGAAGCTTTCTTT.